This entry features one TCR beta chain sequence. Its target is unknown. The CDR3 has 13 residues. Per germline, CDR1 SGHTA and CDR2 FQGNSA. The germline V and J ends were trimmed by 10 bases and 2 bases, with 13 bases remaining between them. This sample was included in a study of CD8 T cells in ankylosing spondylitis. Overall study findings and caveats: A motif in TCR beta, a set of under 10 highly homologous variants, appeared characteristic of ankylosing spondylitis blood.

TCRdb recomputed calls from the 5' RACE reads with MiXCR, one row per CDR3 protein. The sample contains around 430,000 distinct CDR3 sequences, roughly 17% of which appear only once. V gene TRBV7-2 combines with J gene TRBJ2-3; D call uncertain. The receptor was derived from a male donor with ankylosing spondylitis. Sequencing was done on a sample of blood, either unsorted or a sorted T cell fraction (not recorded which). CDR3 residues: CATRSAATDTQYF. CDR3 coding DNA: TGTGCCACCCGTTCAGCCGCCACAGATACGCAGTATTTT. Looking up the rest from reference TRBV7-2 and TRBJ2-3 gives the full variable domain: GAGVSQSPSNKVTEKGKDVELRCDPISGHTALYWYRQSLGQGLEFLIYFQGNSAPDKSGLPSDRFSAERTGGSVSTLTIQRTQQEDSAVYLCATRSAATDTQYFGPGTRLTVL.